This T cell receptor (beta chain) was identified during a study of T-cell reconstitution after alpha-beta-depleted transplantation in children. A library of TCRbeta sequences, prepared with unique molecular identifiers, was generated. TCRdb re-called the PCR reads with MiXCR, one entry per CDR3 protein. The sample consists of about 500,000 distinct CDR3 sequences, over 25% of them appearing once. This clonotype came up a few times. The specimen was PBMCs from the stem cell graft donor, collected from the stem cell graft. This TCR came from a human donor who donated a stem cell graft to a child with aplastic anemia.

CDR3 sequence: CSATERTYSNQPQHF. The CDR3 region has the DNA TGCAGTGCTACCGAAAGGACCTATAGCAATCAGCCCCAGCATTTT. The chain is built from TRBV20-1 and TRBJ1-5; D is undetermined. Per the germline V gene, CDR1 is DFQATT and CDR2 is SNEGSKA (reference sequence). The CDR3 is made up of 15 amino acids. The V end was cut by 4 bases, the J end by 0 bases, with 13 bases between.